The rows below give T cell receptor beta chains drawn from one sample of a study of early T cells in non-severe SARS-CoV-2 infection. TCRdb analysed the 5' RACE reads with MiXCR anew, one entry per CDR3 protein. The sample carries more than 55,000 distinct CDR3 sequences, about an eighth recorded once. The sequenced sample consisted of whole blood. These receptors all stem from an adult who was a healthcare worker with PCR-confirmed SARS-CoV-2 infection or an uninfected control (not recorded which). The CDR3 runs from the conserved cysteine through the conserved F or W. The order of the fields is clone size, V gene, D gene, J gene, CDR3 length, CDR3 protein, CDR3 DNA. A D gene is named only where the DNA matches it firmly. The listing skips clone size in some rows; elsewhere it reads once, few, many or a size class.

clone size: few
V gene: TRBV7-2
D gene: TRBD1
J gene: TRBJ2-7
CDR3 length: 16
CDR3 protein: CANTSERDRASYEQYF
CDR3 DNA: TGTGCCAACACCTCCGAGCGGGACAGGGCATCCTACGAGCAGTACTTC

clone size: NA
V gene: TRBV29-1
D gene: NA
J gene: TRBJ2-7
CDR3 length: 13
CDR3 protein: CSVELPSGNEQYF
CDR3 DNA: TGCAGCGTTGAACTCCCATCTGGGAACGAGCAGTACTTC

clone size: NA
V gene: TRBV12-3/TRBV12-4
D gene: NA
J gene: TRBJ2-4
CDR3 length: 14
CDR3 protein: CASTRNNSKNIQYF
CDR3 DNA: TGTGCCAGCACCCGGAACAATAGCAAAAACATTCAGTACTTC

clone size: NA
V gene: TRBV20-1
D gene: NA
J gene: TRBJ1-1
CDR3 length: 14
CDR3 protein: CSASPGNLNTEAFF
CDR3 DNA: TGCAGTGCTAGCCCGGGGAACTTGAACACTGAAGCTTTCTTT

clone size: NA
V gene: TRBV18
D gene: NA
J gene: TRBJ2-2
CDR3 length: 16
CDR3 protein: CASSPAAEGNTGELFF
CDR3 DNA: TGTGCCAGCTCACCCGCCGCGGAGGGGAACACCGGGGAGCTGTTTTTT

clone size: NA
V gene: TRBV29-1
D gene: NA
J gene: TRBJ1-2
CDR3 length: 9
CDR3 protein: CSEGDGYTF
CDR3 DNA: TGCAGCGAGGGGGATGGCTACACCTTC

clone size: NA
V gene: TRBV3-1
D gene: NA
J gene: TRBJ1-2
CDR3 length: 13
CDR3 protein: CASSQGLKGSYTF
CDR3 DNA: TGTGCCAGCAGCCAGGGACTGAAGGGAAGCTACACCTTC

clone size: once
V gene: TRBV7-2
D gene: NA
J gene: TRBJ2-3
CDR3 length: 15
CDR3 protein: CASSLFTAITDTQYF
CDR3 DNA: TGTGCCAGCAGCTTATTCACGGCTATCACAGATACGCAGTATTTT

clone size: NA
V gene: TRBV27
D gene: TRBD1
J gene: TRBJ2-7
CDR3 length: 13
CDR3 protein: CASSWGQSYEQYF
CDR3 DNA: TGTGCCAGCAGTTGGGGACAGTCCTACGAGCAGTACTTC

clone size: NA
V gene: TRBV11-2
D gene: NA
J gene: TRBJ2-7
CDR3 length: 15
CDR3 protein: CASSLKGSASYEQYF
CDR3 DNA: TGTGCCAGCAGCTTGAAAGGATCGGCCTCCTACGAGCAGTACTTC

clone size: few
V gene: TRBV6-2/TRBV6-3
D gene: NA
J gene: TRBJ2-5
CDR3 length: 15
CDR3 protein: CASSSPGALIETQYF
CDR3 DNA: TGTGCCAGCAGTTCTCCGGGGGCGCTTATTGAGACCCAGTACTTC

clone size: many
V gene: TRBV20-1
D gene: TRBD1
J gene: TRBJ1-4
CDR3 length: 13
CDR3 protein: CSAAGTGLSRLFF
CDR3 DNA: TGCAGTGCTGCCGGGACAGGGCTTAGTAGACTGTTTTTT

clone size: many
V gene: TRBV29-1
D gene: TRBD2
J gene: TRBJ2-1
CDR3 length: 15
CDR3 protein: CSVEPLAGGRGEQFF
CDR3 DNA: TGCAGCGTTGAGCCCCTAGCGGGGGGTAGGGGTGAGCAGTTCTTC

clone size: many
V gene: TRBV7-6
D gene: NA
J gene: TRBJ2-5
CDR3 length: 15
CDR3 protein: CASSLFGGGQETQYF
CDR3 DNA: TGTGCCAGCAGCTTATTCGGTGGGGGCCAAGAGACCCAGTACTTC

clone size: many
V gene: TRBV19
D gene: NA
J gene: TRBJ2-6
CDR3 length: 15
CDR3 protein: CASSRGGSGANVLTF
CDR3 DNA: TGTGCCAGTAGTAGAGGGGGCTCTGGGGCCAACGTCCTGACTTTC

clone size: many
V gene: TRBV27
D gene: NA
J gene: TRBJ2-2
CDR3 length: 15
CDR3 protein: CASSRPGANTGELFF
CDR3 DNA: TGTGCCAGCAGTCGTCCCGGAGCGAACACCGGGGAGCTGTTTTTT

clone size: many
V gene: TRBV29-1
D gene: NA
J gene: TRBJ2-7
CDR3 length: 12
CDR3 protein: CSVYAPSYEQYF
CDR3 DNA: TGCAGCGTTTATGCGCCCTCCTACGAGCAGTACTTC

clone size: few
V gene: TRBV5-6
D gene: TRBD1
J gene: TRBJ1-6
CDR3 length: 14
CDR3 protein: CASRPGTGPSPLHF
CDR3 DNA: TGTGCCAGCAGACCTGGGACAGGGCCTTCACCCCTCCACTTT

clone size: few
V gene: TRBV29-1
D gene: NA
J gene: TRBJ1-1
CDR3 length: 10
CDR3 protein: CSVGDTEAFF
CDR3 DNA: TGCAGCGTTGGAGACACTGAAGCTTTCTTT

clone size: NA
V gene: TRBV2
D gene: NA
J gene: TRBJ2-1
CDR3 length: 14
CDR3 protein: CASGGPGGRHEQFF
CDR3 DNA: TGTGCCAGCGGGGGGCCGGGGGGCCGCCATGAGCAGTTCTTC

clone size: NA
V gene: TRBV27
D gene: NA
J gene: TRBJ2-5
CDR3 length: 14
CDR3 protein: CASSFKRTQETQYF
CDR3 DNA: TGTGCCAGCAGTTTTAAGAGGACCCAAGAGACCCAGTACTTC

clone size: many
V gene: TRBV4-2
D gene: NA
J gene: TRBJ1-4
CDR3 length: 11
CDR3 protein: CASSLREKLFF
CDR3 DNA: TGTGCCAGCAGCCTCAGGGAAAAACTGTTTTTT

clone size: NA
V gene: TRBV3-1
D gene: NA
J gene: TRBJ1-4
CDR3 length: 12
CDR3 protein: CASRSRGEKLFF
CDR3 DNA: TGTGCCAGCAGAAGCCGCGGGGAAAAACTGTTTTTT

clone size: few
V gene: TRBV12-3/TRBV12-4
D gene: NA
J gene: TRBJ1-4
CDR3 length: 11
CDR3 protein: CASSLDEKLFF
CDR3 DNA: TGTGCCAGCAGTTTGGATGAAAAACTGTTTTTT

clone size: NA
V gene: TRBV30
D gene: NA
J gene: TRBJ1-2
CDR3 length: 14
CDR3 protein: CAYSWPGRNYGYTF
CDR3 DNA: TGTGCCTACTCCTGGCCGGGACGGAACTATGGCTACACCTTC

clone size: NA
V gene: TRBV15
D gene: NA
J gene: TRBJ2-7
CDR3 length: 15
CDR3 protein: CATSIIRGWTYEQYF
CDR3 DNA: TGTGCCACCAGCATAATCAGGGGCTGGACCTACGAGCAGTACTTC

clone size: few
V gene: TRBV7-3
D gene: TRBD2
J gene: TRBJ2-3
CDR3 length: 15
CDR3 protein: CASSSRGGAVDTQYF
CDR3 DNA: TGTGCCAGCAGCTCCCGCGGGGGGGCCGTAGATACGCAGTATTTT

clone size: many
V gene: TRBV6-6
D gene: TRBD1
J gene: TRBJ1-1
CDR3 length: 15
CDR3 protein: CASRPRSTGDTEAFF
CDR3 DNA: TGTGCCAGCAGACCCAGATCGACAGGGGACACTGAAGCTTTCTTT

clone size: few
V gene: TRBV6-5
D gene: NA
J gene: TRBJ1-1
CDR3 length: 14
CDR3 protein: CATPLRDQNTEAFF
CDR3 DNA: TGTGCCACCCCCCTCCGGGACCAGAACACTGAAGCTTTCTTT

clone size: many
V gene: TRBV19
D gene: NA
J gene: TRBJ2-1
CDR3 length: 14
CDR3 protein: CASSIDLRRDEQFF
CDR3 DNA: TGTGCCAGTAGTATAGATCTTAGAAGGGATGAGCAGTTCTTC

clone size: NA
V gene: TRBV29-1
D gene: NA
J gene: TRBJ2-5
CDR3 length: 9
CDR3 protein: CSRAGTQYF
CDR3 DNA: TGCAGCAGGGCCGGGACCCAGTACTTC

clone size: many
V gene: TRBV15
D gene: NA
J gene: TRBJ2-3
CDR3 length: 14
CDR3 protein: CATSRGLHTDTQYF
CDR3 DNA: TGTGCCACCAGCAGAGGACTGCACACAGATACGCAGTATTTT

clone size: many
V gene: TRBV10-1
D gene: NA
J gene: TRBJ2-7
CDR3 length: 13
CDR3 protein: CASSESPKAEQYF
CDR3 DNA: TGCGCCAGCAGTGAGTCCCCCAAGGCGGAGCAGTACTTC

clone size: many
V gene: TRBV10-1
D gene: NA
J gene: TRBJ1-1
CDR3 length: 13
CDR3 protein: CASSGQLNTEAFF
CDR3 DNA: TGCGCCAGCAGTGGACAGCTGAACACTGAAGCTTTCTTT

clone size: many
V gene: TRBV5-6
D gene: TRBD1
J gene: TRBJ2-7
CDR3 length: 14
CDR3 protein: CASSFIGQAGGQYF
CDR3 DNA: TGTGCCAGCAGCTTCATTGGACAGGCCGGAGGGCAGTACTTC

clone size: few
V gene: TRBV11-2
D gene: TRBD1
J gene: TRBJ2-1
CDR3 length: 18
CDR3 protein: CASSPTGTGGLRYNEQFF
CDR3 DNA: TGTGCCAGCAGCCCAACCGGGACAGGGGGCCTGAGATACAATGAGCAGTTCTTC

clone size: NA
V gene: TRBV7-9
D gene: TRBD1
J gene: TRBJ2-1
CDR3 length: 14
CDR3 protein: CASMTGDNGNEQFF
CDR3 DNA: TGTGCCAGCATGACAGGGGATAACGGCAATGAGCAGTTCTTC

clone size: many
V gene: TRBV19
D gene: NA
J gene: TRBJ2-5
CDR3 length: 14
CDR3 protein: CASSTTWTEKTQYF
CDR3 DNA: TGTGCCAGTAGTACCACTTGGACTGAGAAGACCCAGTACTTC

clone size: many
V gene: TRBV5-1
D gene: TRBD2
J gene: TRBJ2-7
CDR3 length: 13
CDR3 protein: CASKLAGAYEQYF
CDR3 DNA: TGCGCCAGCAAACTAGCGGGTGCCTACGAGCAGTACTTC

clone size: few
V gene: TRBV6-6
D gene: NA
J gene: TRBJ2-5
CDR3 length: 13
CDR3 protein: CASSRGRAETQYF
CDR3 DNA: TGTGCCAGCAGTCGGGGCCGGGCGGAGACCCAGTACTTC

clone size: many
V gene: TRBV2
D gene: NA
J gene: TRBJ2-2
CDR3 length: 15
CDR3 protein: CASREGGLNTGELFF
CDR3 DNA: TGTGCCAGCAGGGAGGGAGGTTTGAACACCGGGGAGCTGTTTTTT

clone size: few
V gene: TRBV10-2
D gene: TRBD2
J gene: TRBJ2-5
CDR3 length: 14
CDR3 protein: CASSLLAGRETQYF
CDR3 DNA: TGCGCCAGCAGTCTCCTAGCGGGGAGGGAGACCCAGTACTTC

clone size: few
V gene: TRBV7-6
D gene: TRBD2
J gene: TRBJ2-7
CDR3 length: 14
CDR3 protein: CASSNLAGAYEQYF
CDR3 DNA: TGTGCCAGCAGCAATCTAGCGGGGGCCTACGAGCAGTACTTC

clone size: NA
V gene: TRBV20-1
D gene: NA
J gene: TRBJ1-5
CDR3 length: 16
CDR3 protein: CSARDRGTVSNQPQHF
CDR3 DNA: TGCAGTGCTAGAGATCGGGGGACTGTTAGCAATCAGCCCCAGCATTTT

clone size: NA
V gene: TRBV19
D gene: NA
J gene: TRBJ2-4
CDR3 length: 13
CDR3 protein: CASSLTFRNIQYF
CDR3 DNA: TGTGCCAGTAGTTTGACGTTCCGAAACATTCAGTACTTC